The rows below give T cell receptor beta chains drawn from one sample of a study of graft-versus-host responses after intestinal transplantation. Clones were read by immunoSEQ multiplex PCR, and TCRdb kept only the in-frame ones, dropping some. The sample has around 96,000 clones, 80% to 95% seen once; the top ten hold roughly 0.17%. The antigens these receptors bind are not known. The sequencing here drew on unstimulated CD4+ T cells sorted from spleen or lymph node cells, taken before intestinal transplant. These receptors were obtained from a human donor who received an intestinal transplant. The CDR3 runs from the conserved cysteine through the conserved F or W. Only part of the rows carry a size: once, few, many, or a class if the clone is expanded.

V: TRBV30; size: once; CDR3: CAWIGSYGYTF
V: TRBV18; size: .; CDR3: CASSPTQGKDSPLHF
V: TRBV9; size: .; CDR3: CASSVESDYGYTF
V: TRBV30; size: .; CDR3: CAWSISGSMMKTQYF
V: TRBV7-2; size: .; CDR3: CASSQFSGRGEQYF
V: TRBV6-5; size: .; CDR3: CASSRFEYNEQFF
V: TRBV11-2; size: .; CDR3: CASSLTSGVVYEQYF
V: TRBV4-1; size: once; CDR3: CASSPPNGFERNNEQFF
V: TRBV5-1; size: .; CDR3: CASSLGTHFTGTSGRRANTGELFF
V: TRBV6-5; size: .; CDR3: CASSRYSTGTEAFF
V: TRBV19; size: .; CDR3: CASSTAAGGGLTDTQYF
V: TRBV9; size: .; CDR3: CASSVSGDTEAFF
V: TRBV5-1; size: .; CDR3: CASSGGGDEKLFF
V: TRBV5-1; size: .; CDR3: CASSLGADSYNEQFF
V: TRBV19; size: .; CDR3: CASSIELFYGYTF
V: TRBV2; size: few; CDR3: CASSELSSGGQDNEQFF
V: TRBV4-1; size: few; CDR3: CASSPASGSYNEQFF
V: TRBV27; size: .; CDR3: CASSFRDRNNEQFF
V: TRBV6-5; size: few; CDR3: CASSKIGRGYQPQHF
V: TRBV6-1; size: .; CDR3: CASSGRGVVYNSPLHF
V: TRBV10-3; size: .; CDR3: CAISERGGNQPQHF
V: TRBV7-9; size: .; CDR3: CASSGSFPEAFF
V: TRBV4-2; size: .; CDR3: CASSQGYRAEKLFF
V: TRBV4-1; size: .; CDR3: CASSPRLAGGGEQYF
V: TRBV7-2; size: .; CDR3: CASSFTGVRHGYTF
V: TRBV19; size: .; CDR3: CASSMEGGIYNEQFF
V: TRBV5-1; size: .; CDR3: CASSLGSLETQYF
V: TRBV19; size: .; CDR3: CVSSLQGQPQHF
V: TRBV4-3; size: .; CDR3: CASSQDPSENSYEQYF
V: TRBV19; size: .; CDR3: CASSTSGTSWTGELFF
V: TRBV10-3; size: once; CDR3: CAISESMLGETQYF
V: TRBV5-1; size: .; CDR3: CASSLGPGLGSYEQYF
V: TRBV11-2; size: .; CDR3: CASRPDLDRDNEQFF
V: TRBV6-6; size: .; CDR3: CASRRQGLRYGNTIYF
V: TRBV13; size: once; CDR3: CASSSRGGGIYEQYF
V: TRBV2; size: once; CDR3: CAFLRGQVPIPSGANVLTF
V: TRBV6-6; size: .; CDR3: CASRSLRGSAQHF
V: TRBV19; size: .; CDR3: CASRSGVYEQYF
V: TRBV7-2; size: .; CDR3: CASSLDRTYGYTF
V: TRBV30; size: .; CDR3: CAWSVSGVGSADTQYF
V: TRBV7-2; size: .; CDR3: CASSLRLGGEETQYF
V: TRBV2; size: .; CDR3: CASSEGTSGRAAEQFF